This entry features one T cell receptor (beta chain) sequence. Its cognate antigen is unknown. The PCR contained 60 Vbeta and 13 Jbeta primers. Per the original data handling: Unique TCR beta chains numbered roughly 84 million in a later analysis, with around 10 million shared. Measured with immunoSEQ multiplex PCR; TCRdb has only the in-frame clones, and not every one. The D gene and trimming were derived from the DNA, and the V and J assignments and clone size from that table. There are roughly 290,000 clones in the sample; 75% to 90% occur only once, and over 0.3% lies in the top ten. The data were taken from a study of cytomegalovirus exposure and HLA in healthy donors. Study-level points and caveats: 16,951 TCR beta sequences were associated with HLA alleles at 0.05 false discovery rate in a later analysis. Sequencing likely caused a cluster of highly shared sequence variants. Reports indicated that the classifier achieved high specificity and sensitivity in diagnosing cytomegalovirus status.

The length of the CDR3 is 14 residues. V was clipped by 2 bases and J by 1 base; unmatched bases: 1. CDR1 and CDR2 (germline): SGHRS, YFSETQ. This receptor was obtained from a girl aged 2-10 years in good health and CMV-seronegative. The chain employs TRBV5-1 and TRBJ2-7; TRBD1 agrees at 9 bases. The sample taken for sequencing was PBMCs. The CDR3, as DNA: TGCGCCAGCAGCTTCGGGACAGGGTCCTACGAGCAGTACTTC. This gives the protein CASSFGTGSYEQYF.